These 30 T cell receptor beta chains were all obtained from the same sample, sequenced in a study of blood T cell repertoires in COVID-19. Assay: immunoSEQ multiplex PCR; the TCRdb copy retains only in-frame clones and omits some. The sample includes under 200,000 clones, about 83% of them seen just once. Sequenced: peripheral blood. The receptors shown here come from a man aged 18 to 30 with active or convalescent COVID-19.

V usage is TRBV5-6 and J usage is TRBJ2-7, with TRBD1 as a possible D gene (6 bases). V was shortened by 0 bases and J by 6 bases, with 10 bases between the two germline ends. The germline V gene has CDR1 SGHDT and CDR2 YYEEEE. The CDR3 has 13 amino acids. Here the CDR3 reads CASSLVPGAEQYV. The CDR3 coding sequence is TGTGCCAGCAGCTTGGTGCCAGGGGCCGAGCAGTACGTC.

The chain couples TRBV21-1 to TRBJ2-7; the table's D call, TRBD2, was not checked against the DNA. TRBV21-1 is a pseudogene segment. The CDR3 consists of 13 residues. The CDR3 spells CASSNTSDYEQYV. CDR3 nucleotides: TGTGCCAGCAGCAATACTAGCGACTACGAGCAGTACGTC.

The gene calls are TRBV5-5 and TRBJ2-7, with 8 nucleotides matching TRBD1. Germline CDR1 SGHKS, CDR2 YYEKEE (reference sequence). This CDR3 has 14 residues. The ends lost 2 bases at V and 3 bases at J; junction bases unmatched: 4. The CDR3 is CASSLQGGSYEQYF. The CDR3 nucleotides are TGTGCCAGCAGCTTACAGGGGGGTAGCTACGAGCAGTACTTC. Using reference TRBV5-5 and TRBJ2-7 for the parts outside the CDR3, the full variable domain is DAGVTQSPTHLIKTRGQQVTLRCSPISGHKSVSWYQQVLGQGPQFIFQYYEKEERGRGNFPDRFSARQFPNYSSELNVNALLLGDSALYLCASSLQGGSYEQYFGPGTRLTVT.

The table lists this clone with a few counts. J is TRBJ1-2 and V is TRBV5-5; TRBD1 matches 8 bases. Looked up from germline, CDR1 is SGHKS and CDR2 is YYEKEE (reference sequence). Germline trimming cut 5 bases from V and 5 bases from J; bases unmatched to any gene: 8. The CDR3 contains 14 residues. CDR3 DNA: TGTGCCAGCAGATCACCAGGGGGCGGGTATGGCTACACCTTC. Translation: CASRSPGGGYGYTF.

This chain joins TRBV12-3 or TRBV12-4 and TRBJ2-3, with D unclear. The CDR3 is made up of 13 amino acids. V was shortened by 4 bases and J by 5 bases, with 10 bases between the two germline ends. CDR3 sequence reads: CASSYAGRDTQYF. The CDR3 DNA reads TGTGCCAGCAGTTACGCAGGCCGAGATACGCAGTATTTT.

This clone was seen only once. The V gene is TRBV5-4, the J gene TRBJ1-1, with D tentatively TRBD1 (6 bases). The V gene's germline CDR1 is SGHNT and CDR2 YYREEE (reference sequence). The CDR3 spans 15 residues. V lost 0 bases and J 0 bases, leaving 9 bases between the germline ends. The CDR3 here is CASSLGWTVNTEAFF. CDR3 sequence (DNA): TGTGCCAGCAGCTTGGGGTGGACAGTGAACACTGAAGCTTTCTTT.

The chain uses TRBV28 and TRBJ1-1, with 8 nucleotides matching TRBD1. The CDR3 has 14 residues. The junction had 6 bases not matched to a gene; V was cut back by 5 bases and J by 4 bases. Germline loops: CDR1 MDHEN, CDR2 SYDVKM. This CDR3 reads CASSPPRGPTEAFF. The CDR3, as DNA: TGTGCCAGCAGTCCACCCAGGGGGCCCACTGAAGCTTTCTTT.

Turning to this clone: Other DNA sequences of this sample code for an identical CDR3. The rearrangement joins TRBV28 to TRBJ1-4, with D perhaps TRBD1 (6 bases). The V end was cut by 4 bases, the J end by 8 bases, with 11 bases between. The CDR3 runs to 13 residues. The germline V gene has CDR1 MDHEN and CDR2 SYDVKM. This chain's CDR3 is CASSSQGREKLFF. CDR3 DNA sequence: TGTGCCAGCAGTTCACAGGGCCGGGAAAAACTGTTTTTT.

V is TRBV6-5 and J is TRBJ1-1; D gene uncertain. CDR1 and CDR2 from the germline V gene are MNHEY and SVGAGI. There are 12 residues in the CDR3. V lost 2 bases and J lost 4, with 5 bases in between. The CDR3 spells CASSYEFTEAFF. Here the CDR3 DNA reads TGTGCCAGCAGTTACGAGTTCACTGAAGCTTTCTTT.

This sequence joins TRBV19 and TRBJ2-3; 9 bases match TRBD2. The germline CDR1 and CDR2 sequences are LNHDA and SQIVND (reference sequence). Trimming at V came to 0 bases and at J to 2 bases, leaving 9 bases not matched to a gene. The CDR3 extends over 18 amino acids. The CDR3 coding sequence is TGTGCCAGTAGTATAGATACCTCTAGCGGGGTAGACACAGATACGCAGTATTTT. Residues: CASSIDTSSGVDTDTQYF.

This chain joins TRBV20-1 and TRBJ1-2, with D possibly matching TRBD1 (5 bases). Looked up from germline, CDR1 is DFQATT and CDR2 is SNEGSKA (reference sequence). The V gene lost 3 bases and the J gene lost 0 bases, with 14 bases spanning the gap. CDR3 length equals 15 residues. The CDR3 sequence is CSASIQEITNYGYTF. The CDR3 DNA reads TGCAGTGCTAGTATACAGGAAATTACTAACTATGGCTACACCTTC.

The chain joins TRBV6-5 to TRBJ2-1; possible D gene TRBD1, 5 bases. V was trimmed by 6 bases and J by 7 bases, leaving 13 bases between them. Germline CDR1 is MNHEY and CDR2 is SVGAGI. The length of the CDR3 is 13 residues. CDR3: CASSRESFNEQFF. The CDR3 region has the DNA TGTGCCAGCAGCAGGGAATCTTTTAATGAGCAGTTCTTC.

The chain is built from TRBV15 and TRBJ1-5; D is uncertain. V shed 10 bases and J shed 4 bases, with 14 bases lying between them. Germline CDR1 is LNHNV and CDR2 is YYDKDF (reference sequence). The CDR3 runs 13 residues. CDR3 region: CASGRDDNQPQHF. CDR3 nucleotide sequence: TGTGCCAGCGGGCGGGATGATAATCAGCCCCAGCATTTT.

This clone was picked up one time. The genes are TRBV30 and TRBJ2-5; 10 bases agree with TRBD2. The CDR3 runs to 16 residues. Germline lookup yields CDR1 GTSNPN and CDR2 SVGIG (reference sequence). The junction had 13 bases not matched to a gene; V was cut back by 4 bases and J by 5 bases. The CDR3 region is CAWKGGSGRKSETQYF. The CDR3 DNA sequence: TGTGCCTGGAAGGGTGGTAGCGGGAGGAAATCGGAGACCCAGTACTTC.

This rearrangement joins TRBV21-1 to TRBJ2-7; TRBD1 was called by the table and not checked on the DNA. TRBV21-1 is termed a pseudogene. CDR3 length: 15 amino acids. The chain's CDR3 is CASSRMTGDACEQYF. CDR3 DNA sequence: TGTGCCAGCAGCAGAATGACAGGGGACGCGTGTGAGCAGTACTTC.

The gene calls are TRBV9 and TRBJ2-2; TRBD1 agrees at 10 bases. The CDR3 runs 16 residues. CDR1 is SGDLS, CDR2 YYNGEE, per germline. The J segment lost 7 bases and the V segment lost 3 bases, leaving 9 bases of the junction unmatched. CDR3 DNA sequence: TGTGCCAGCAGCGCCCGGGACAGGGGAGGTAACGGGGAGCTGTTTTTT. This translates into CASSARDRGGNGELFF.

This clone was seen only a few times. This sequence joins TRBV27 and TRBJ1-1; 9 bases line up with TRBD1. V shed 6 bases, J shed 6 bases, and the junction held 14 bases outside the gene matches. The CDR3 spans 16 residues. CDR1 MNHEY and CDR2 SMNVEV come from the germline V gene (reference sequence). CDR3: CASRRRGQGWVPEAFF. CDR3 nucleotide sequence: TGTGCCAGCAGACGCCGCGGACAGGGGTGGGTTCCTGAAGCTTTCTTT.

The V call is TRBV2, the J call TRBJ2-3; tentatively, D is TRBD2 (5 bases). Germline CDR1 SNHLY, CDR2 FYNNEI. The CDR3 is 17 residues long. The V end lost 6 bases, the J end lost 0 bases, and 19 bases lay between the germline ends. CDR3 in DNA: TGTGCCAGCAGGGTAGCGAGCTCACTTGGTAGCACAGATACGCAGTATTTT. It codes for CASRVASSLGSTDTQYF.

Here the CDR3 DNA reads TGTGCCAGCAGCTTAACCGTGGGGGCGAGATACGAGCAGTACGTC. This gives the protein CASSLTVGARYEQYV. The chain carries TRBV13 and TRBJ2-7, with D possibly TRBD1 on 6 matching bases. CDR1 is PRHDT and CDR2 is FYEKMQ in the germline V gene (reference sequence). The CDR3 spans 15 residues. V gave up 2 bases and J gave up 4 bases, with 15 bases separating them.

The V call is TRBV27, the J call TRBJ2-1, with 9 bases lining up with TRBD2. V dropped 3 bases and J dropped 3; count of bases not matched to a gene: 3. This CDR3 region has 15 residues. Per the germline V gene, CDR1 is MNHEY and CDR2 is SMNVEV (reference sequence). The CDR3 here is CASSFSGGFYNEQFF. The CDR3 region has the DNA TGTGCCAGCAGTTTTAGCGGGGGATTCTACAATGAGCAGTTCTTC.

The J gene is TRBJ2-1, the V gene TRBV7-6, with TRBD2 matching 7 bases. Germline V CDR1 and CDR2: SGHVS, FNYEAQ. This CDR3 has 17 residues. The V and J ends lost 4 bases and 5 bases, in that order; junction bases with no gene match: 14. CDR3 loop: CASSSFGTGGLNNEQFF. The CDR3 DNA reads as TGTGCCAGCAGCTCCTTTGGCACGGGGGGTTTGAACAATGAGCAGTTCTTC.

A remark on this clone: The germline gene is not matched at one end of the junction; a read error may be the cause. V is TRBV11-3 and J is TRBJ2-2; TRBD1 matches at 7 bases. This CDR3 has 14 amino acids. CDR1 is SGHNT and CDR2 is YENEEA in the germline V gene. CDR3 loop: CASSFDRDTRELFF. CDR3 sequence (DNA): TGTGCCAGCAGCTTCGACAGGGACACCAGGGAGCTGTTTTTT.

The J gene is TRBJ1-1, the V gene TRBV7-8; no clear D. This CDR3 spans 14 amino acids. Germline V gene data show CDR1 as SGHVS and CDR2 as FQNEAQ. V was trimmed by 0 bases and J by 8 bases, leaving 13 bases between them. The CDR3 nucleotides read TGTGCCAGCAGCTTAGCGGTACCGGTAATAGAAGCTTTCTTT. The encoded protein is CASSLAVPVIEAFF.

V gene TRBV7-9 combines with J gene TRBJ2-7; D remains ambiguous. Trimming left V 5 bases short and J 10 bases short, with 12 bases between. This CDR3 spans 11 amino acids. Per germline, CDR1 SEHNR and CDR2 FQNEAQ (reference sequence). CDR3 DNA sequence: TGTGCCAGCAGCCCCGCGGTGCATCAGTACTTC. Amino acids: CASSPAVHQYF.

The chain has TRBV30 and TRBJ2-1, with D uncertain. The CDR3 sequence is 14 residues long. The germline gives CDR1 GTSNPN, CDR2 SVGIG (reference sequence). The V end was cut by 0 bases, the J end by 9 bases, with 15 bases between. DNA of the CDR3: TGTGCCTGGAGTGTTGTCTCCCCTAGTGGTGAGCAGTTCTTC. Translation: CAWSVVSPSGEQFF. Based on the CDR3 plus reference TRBV30 and TRBJ2-1, the full variable domain is SQTIHQWPATLVQPVGSPLSLECTVEGTSNPNLYWYRQAAGRGLQLLFYSVGIGQISSEVPQNLSASRPQDRQFILSSKKLLLSDSGFYLCAWSVVSPSGEQFFGPGTRLTVL.

V and J are TRBV7-2 and TRBJ1-5, with D uncertain. V was shortened by 6 bases and J by 6 bases, with 9 bases between the two germline ends. The CDR3 is made up of 12 amino acids. Per germline, CDR1 SGHTA and CDR2 FQGNSA. The CDR3 nucleotides read TGTGCCAGCAGTAGCCACGGTCAGCCCCAGCATTTT. Its translation: CASSSHGQPQHF. The full variable domain, with the rest looked up from reference TRBV7-2 and TRBJ1-5, is GAGVSQSPSNKVTEKGKDVELRCDPISGHTALYWYRQSLGQGLEFLIYFQGNSAPDKSGLPSDRFSAERTGGSVSTLTIQRTQQEDSAVYLCASSSHGQPQHFGDGTRLSIL.

The V gene is TRBV13, the J gene TRBJ2-1; TRBD2 matches 10 bases. V trimming: 8 bases; J trimming: 1 base; junction bases outside the gene matches: 11. CDR3 size: 17 residues. Looked up from germline, CDR1 is PRHDT and CDR2 is FYEKMQ (reference sequence). CDR3 nucleotides: TGTGCCAGCCAAGGTGGGCCTAGCGGGGGATCCTACAATGAGCAGTTCTTC. Amino acids: CASQGGPSGGSYNEQFF. Filled out from reference TRBV13 and TRBJ2-1, the complete variable domain reads AAGVIQSPRHLIKEKRETATLKCYPIPRHDTVYWYQQGPGQDPQFLISFYEKMQSDKGSIPDRFSAQQFSDYHSELNMSSLELGDSALYFCASQGGPSGGSYNEQFFGPGTRLTVL.

The chain has TRBV5-6 and TRBJ1-2; D not resolved. V lost 6 bases and J 2 bases, leaving 17 bases between the germline ends. The length of the CDR3 is 15 residues. CDR1 and CDR2 from the germline V gene are SGHDT and YYEEEE. CDR3 loop: CASTPIGSSNYGYTF. In DNA form, the CDR3 reads TGTGCCAGCACCCCCATAGGGAGCAGCAACTATGGCTACACCTTC.

The CDR3 sequence is CASSLDLNTEAFF. The CDR3 DNA sequence: TGTGCCAGCAGTTTAGACTTGAACACTGAAGCTTTCTTT. The chain recombines TRBV12-3 or TRBV12-4 with TRBJ1-1; D is unresolved. The CDR3 is made up of 13 amino acids. V was clipped by 1 base and J by 0 bases, with 3 bases between them.

The CDR3 DNA sequence: TGTGCCAGCAGCGCGGGACAGGGGGCAAGGAATGAGCAGTTCTTC. Translation: CASSAGQGARNEQFF. The rearrangement joins TRBV5-4 to TRBJ2-1; 12 bases match TRBD1. Germline V gene sequence: CDR1 SGHNT, CDR2 YYREEE (reference sequence). The V and J ends lost 4 bases and 7 bases, in that order; junction bases with no gene match: 6. This CDR3 is built from 15 residues.